This T cell receptor (beta chain) was observed in a study of OX40 agonist ivuxolimab in advanced cancers. V lost 5 bases and J lost 4; bases outside the gene matches: 10. Germline loops: CDR1 SGHTA, CDR2 FQGTGA. This CDR3 is built from 15 residues. Method: immunoSEQ multiplex PCR; TCRdb's copy keeps in-frame clones and lacks some. The table has tens of thousands of clones, 85% to 90% seen once. The receptor comes from an adult with an advanced solid tumor such as melanoma, head and neck, liver or kidney cancer. V and J are TRBV7-3 and TRBJ2-5; 7 nucleotides align to TRBD1. Here the sequenced sample was CD4+ or CD8+ T cells sorted from blood, taken in a trial of the OX40 agonist ivuxolimab. The CDR3 loop is CASSLAGGLGETQYF. In DNA form, the CDR3 reads TGTGCCAGCAGCCTCGCAGGGGGTTTAGGAGAGACCCAGTACTTC.